The clone carrying this TCR beta chain was detected only a few times. Its antigen is not known. This sample was taken from a study of T cell repertoires in cytomegalovirus infection. Study summary: It was the public TCR beta signatures that indicated both CMV infection and matching HLA type.

Each CDR3 protein is one row after TCRdb ran MiXCR on the reads. The table lists some 200,000 distinct CDR3 sequences, 30% to 45% of them singletons. The sequences come from CD8+ T cells from cultured PBMCs, collected from culture after CMV antigen stimulation. This sequence originates from a human donor in good health (CMV status not recorded). Some clones in this sample may be carry-over from other donors' samples.

The CDR3, as DNA: TGTGCCAGCAGTTACTTGGGGACAGGGGATGGCAATGAGCAGTTCTTC. Translated: CASSYLGTGDGNEQFF. The rearrangement joins TRBV6-5 to TRBJ2-1, with 10 bases identical to TRBD1. V lost 1 base, J lost 6 bases, and 6 bases stayed unmatched. Germline values: CDR1 MNHEY, CDR2 SVGAGI. CDR3 size: 16 residues.